This T cell receptor beta chain is from a study of shared clonotypes between healthy human individuals. This table comes from immunoSEQ multiplex PCR, and its TCRdb copy is limited to in-frame clones, with some not included. The table shows approximately 1.9 million clones, with about 93% occurring only once. CD45RO negativity and positive selection for CCR7 defined naive CD8 cells, a population that excluded terminally differentiated effector memory CD45RA+ cells. The germline V gene encodes CDR1 SGHNT and CDR2 YYREEE (reference sequence). This CDR3 region has 14 residues. V trimming: 2 bases; J trimming: 5 bases; junction bases outside the gene matches: 6.

Sequenced sample: naive CD8+ T cells from PBMCs. The genes are TRBV5-4 and TRBJ2-7; TRBD2 matches 8 bases. This receptor was identified in a young man in good health. Some clones in this sample may be carry-over from other donors' samples. The CDR3 DNA is TGTGCCAGCAGCTTTTGGACTAGCAGGCACGAGCAGTACTTC. Protein: CASSFWTSRHEQYF.